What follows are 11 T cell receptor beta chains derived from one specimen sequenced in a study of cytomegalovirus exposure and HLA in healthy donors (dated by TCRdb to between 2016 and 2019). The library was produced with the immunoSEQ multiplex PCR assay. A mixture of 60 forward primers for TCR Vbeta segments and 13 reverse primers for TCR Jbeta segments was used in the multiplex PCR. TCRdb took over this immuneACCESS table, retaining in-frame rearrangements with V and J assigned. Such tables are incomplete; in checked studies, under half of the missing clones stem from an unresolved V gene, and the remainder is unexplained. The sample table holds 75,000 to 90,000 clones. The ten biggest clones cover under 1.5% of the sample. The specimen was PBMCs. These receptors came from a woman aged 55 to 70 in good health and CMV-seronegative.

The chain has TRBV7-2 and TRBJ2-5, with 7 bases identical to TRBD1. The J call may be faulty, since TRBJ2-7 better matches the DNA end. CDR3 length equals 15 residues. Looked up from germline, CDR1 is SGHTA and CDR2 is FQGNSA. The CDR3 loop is CASSSQGPNPYEQYF. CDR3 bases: TGTGCCAGCAGCTCACAGGGGCCCAATCCCTACGAGCAGTACTTC.

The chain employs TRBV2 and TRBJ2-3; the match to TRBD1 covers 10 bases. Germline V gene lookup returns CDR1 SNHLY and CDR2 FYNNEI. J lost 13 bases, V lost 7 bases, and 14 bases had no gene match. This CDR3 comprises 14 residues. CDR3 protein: CASNLRQGASHEYF. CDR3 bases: TGTGCCAGCAATTTGAGACAGGGGGCGAGTCATGAGTATTTT.

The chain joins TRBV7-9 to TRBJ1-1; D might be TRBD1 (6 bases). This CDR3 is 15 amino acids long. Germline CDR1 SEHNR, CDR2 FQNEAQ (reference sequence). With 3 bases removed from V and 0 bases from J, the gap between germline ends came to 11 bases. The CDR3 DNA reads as TGTGCCAGCAGCTTTCTCCAGGGGATGAACACTGAAGCTTTCTTT. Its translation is CASSFLQGMNTEAFF.

CDR3 in amino acids: CASSQAGDRGYGYTF. Written as DNA, the CDR3 is TGTGCCAGCAGCCAAGCCGGGGACAGGGGCTATGGCTACACCTTC. V gene TRBV14 combines with J gene TRBJ1-2; TRBD1 matches 10 bases. Germline CDR1 and CDR2: SGHDN and FVKESK. This CDR3 spans 15 amino acids. J was trimmed by 4 bases and V by 1 base; bases with no gene match: 3.

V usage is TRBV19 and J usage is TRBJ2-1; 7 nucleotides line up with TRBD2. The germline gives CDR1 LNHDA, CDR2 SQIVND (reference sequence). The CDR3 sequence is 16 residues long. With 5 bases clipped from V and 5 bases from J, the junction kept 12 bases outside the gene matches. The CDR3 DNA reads TGTGCCAGTAGTTCTCGAGCGGGAAAGAGAAACAATGAGCAGTTCTTC. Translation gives CASSSRAGKRNNEQFF.

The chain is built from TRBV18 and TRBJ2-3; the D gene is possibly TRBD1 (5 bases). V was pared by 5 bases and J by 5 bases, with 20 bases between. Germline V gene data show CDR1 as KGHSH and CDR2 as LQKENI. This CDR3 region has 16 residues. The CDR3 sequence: CASSGGARGAEDTQYF. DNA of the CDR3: TGTGCCAGCTCAGGCGGCGCTAGGGGTGCAGAAGATACGCAGTATTTT.

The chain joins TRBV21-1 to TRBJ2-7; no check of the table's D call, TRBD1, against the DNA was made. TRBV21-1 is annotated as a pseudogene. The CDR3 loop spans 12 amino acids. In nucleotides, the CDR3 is TGTGCCAGCAATGGGGCAGCCTACGAGCAGTACTTC. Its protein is CASNGAAYEQYF.

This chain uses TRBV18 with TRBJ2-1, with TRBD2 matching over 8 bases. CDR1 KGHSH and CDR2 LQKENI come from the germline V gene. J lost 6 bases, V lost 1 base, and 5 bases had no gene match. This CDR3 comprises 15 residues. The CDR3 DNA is TGTGCCAGCTCACCACAACGGGAGGGCCTCAATGAGCAGTTCTTC. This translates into CASSPQREGLNEQFF.

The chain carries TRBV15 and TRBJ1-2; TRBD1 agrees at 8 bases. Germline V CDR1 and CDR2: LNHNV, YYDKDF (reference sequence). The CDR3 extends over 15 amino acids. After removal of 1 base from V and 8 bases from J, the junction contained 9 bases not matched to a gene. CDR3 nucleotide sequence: TGTGCCACCAGCAGAGGGGAACAGGGGGAGGGGGGCTACACCTTC. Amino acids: CATSRGEQGEGGYTF.

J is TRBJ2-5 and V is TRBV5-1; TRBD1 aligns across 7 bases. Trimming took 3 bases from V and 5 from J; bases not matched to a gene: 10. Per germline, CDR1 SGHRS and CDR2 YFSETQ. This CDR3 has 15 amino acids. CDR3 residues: CASSSLPGGAETQYF. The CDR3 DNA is TGCGCCAGCAGCTCGCTACCAGGGGGAGCCGAGACCCAGTACTTC.

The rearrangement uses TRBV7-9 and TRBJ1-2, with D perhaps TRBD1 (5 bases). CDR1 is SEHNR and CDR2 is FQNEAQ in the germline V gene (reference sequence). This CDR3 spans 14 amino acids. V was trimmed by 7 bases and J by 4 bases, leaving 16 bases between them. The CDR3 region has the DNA TGTGCCAGCAATAGACAGTACCTCGGCTATGGCTACACCTTC. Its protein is CASNRQYLGYGYTF.